Below are 4 T cell receptor beta chains sequenced from a single sample in a study of blood T cell repertoires in COVID-19. The data were produced by immunoSEQ multiplex PCR, yet TCRdb's version contains in-frame clones alone and is incomplete. The table lists 350,000 to 500,000 clones, around nine tenths of them singletons, with more than 0.7% in the top ten. Material: peripheral blood. These receptors originate from a man in his late teens or twenties with COVID-19, enrolled during active disease.

This chain links TRBV29-1 with TRBJ2-2; 8 bases match TRBD1. This CDR3 has 15 amino acids. CDR1 is SQVTM and CDR2 is ANQGSEA in the germline V gene. Unmatched junction bases numbered 8, after V lost 5 bases and J lost 3 bases. The CDR3 bases are TGCAGCGTTAAACCGGGACAGGCTGACACCGGGGAGCTGTTTTTT. It is translated as CSVKPGQADTGELFF.

V usage is TRBV5-6 and J usage is TRBJ2-3; maybe TRBD2 (7 bases). This CDR3 is 16 amino acids long. In germline, CDR1 is SGHDT, CDR2 YYEEEE. The V end lost 1 base, the J end lost 2 bases, and 14 bases lay between the germline ends. This CDR3 is CASSLIGGPSTDTQYF. CDR3 bases: TGTGCCAGCAGCTTGATCGGGGGGCCCTCCACAGATACGCAGTATTTT.

The rearrangement uses TRBV24-1 and TRBJ1-3; unclear D gene. Trimming stripped 4 bases from V and 0 bases from J, with 9 bases between. CDR1 is KGHDR, CDR2 SFDVKD, per germline. This CDR3 comprises 15 residues. This CDR3 reads CATSEARGSGNTIYF. The CDR3 coding sequence is TGTGCCACCAGTGAGGCCCGAGGCTCTGGAAACACCATATATTTT.

This chain uses TRBV25-1 with TRBJ2-5, with a possible D match to TRBD1 (5 bases). This CDR3 has 14 residues. The germline V and J ends were trimmed by 1 base and 3 bases, with 9 bases remaining between them. Germline V gene sequence: CDR1 MGHDK, CDR2 SYGVNS. CDR3 coding DNA: TGTGCCAGCAGTGAATCGGTCAGGGAAGAGACCCAGTACTTC. Its translation: CASSESVREETQYF.